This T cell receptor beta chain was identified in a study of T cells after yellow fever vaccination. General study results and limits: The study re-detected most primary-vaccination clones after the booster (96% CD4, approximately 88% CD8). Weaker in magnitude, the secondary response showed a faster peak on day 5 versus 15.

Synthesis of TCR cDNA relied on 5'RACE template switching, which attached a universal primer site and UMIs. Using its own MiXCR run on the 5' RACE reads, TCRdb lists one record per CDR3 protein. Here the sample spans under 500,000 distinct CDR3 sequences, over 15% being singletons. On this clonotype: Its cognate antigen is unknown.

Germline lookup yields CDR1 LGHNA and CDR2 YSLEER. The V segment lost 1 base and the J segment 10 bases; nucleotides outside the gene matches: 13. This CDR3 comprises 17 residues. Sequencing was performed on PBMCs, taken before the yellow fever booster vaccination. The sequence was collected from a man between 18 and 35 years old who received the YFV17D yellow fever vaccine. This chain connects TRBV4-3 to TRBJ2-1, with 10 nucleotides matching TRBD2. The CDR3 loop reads CASSQVSSGGMLIEQFF. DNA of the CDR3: TGCGCCAGCAGCCAAGTTAGTAGCGGGGGGATGTTAATAGAGCAGTTCTTC.